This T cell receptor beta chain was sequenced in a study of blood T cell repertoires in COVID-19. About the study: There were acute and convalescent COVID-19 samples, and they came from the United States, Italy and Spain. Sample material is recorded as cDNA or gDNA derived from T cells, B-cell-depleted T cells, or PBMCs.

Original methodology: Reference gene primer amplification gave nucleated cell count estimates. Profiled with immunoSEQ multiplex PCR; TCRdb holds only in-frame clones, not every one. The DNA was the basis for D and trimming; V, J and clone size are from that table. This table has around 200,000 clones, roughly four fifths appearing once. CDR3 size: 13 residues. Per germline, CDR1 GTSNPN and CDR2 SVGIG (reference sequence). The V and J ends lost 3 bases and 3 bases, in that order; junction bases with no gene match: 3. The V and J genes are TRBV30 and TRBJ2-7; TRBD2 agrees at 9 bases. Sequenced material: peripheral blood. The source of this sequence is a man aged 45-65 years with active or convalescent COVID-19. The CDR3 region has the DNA TGTGCCTGGAGCCTAGCGGGGATCTACGAGCAGTACTTC. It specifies CAWSLAGIYEQYF.